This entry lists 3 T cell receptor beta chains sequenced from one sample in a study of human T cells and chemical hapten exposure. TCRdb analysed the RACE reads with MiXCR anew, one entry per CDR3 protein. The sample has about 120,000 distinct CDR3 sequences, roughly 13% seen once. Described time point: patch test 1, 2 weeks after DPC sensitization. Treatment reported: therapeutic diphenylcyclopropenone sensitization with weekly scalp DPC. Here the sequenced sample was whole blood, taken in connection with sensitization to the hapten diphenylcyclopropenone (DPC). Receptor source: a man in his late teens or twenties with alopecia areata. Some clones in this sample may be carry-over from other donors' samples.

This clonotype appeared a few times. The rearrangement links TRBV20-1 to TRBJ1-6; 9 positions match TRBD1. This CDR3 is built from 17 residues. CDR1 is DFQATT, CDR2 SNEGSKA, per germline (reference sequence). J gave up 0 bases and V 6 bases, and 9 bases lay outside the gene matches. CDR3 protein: CSAPGQGGTSYNSPLHF. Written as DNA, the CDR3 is TGCAGTGCCCCGGGACAGGGAGGTACCTCCTATAATTCACCCCTCCACTTT.

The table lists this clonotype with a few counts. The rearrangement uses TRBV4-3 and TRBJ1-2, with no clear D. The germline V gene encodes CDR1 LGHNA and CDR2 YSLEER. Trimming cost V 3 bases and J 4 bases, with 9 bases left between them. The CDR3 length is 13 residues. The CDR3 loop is CASSQGLGYGYTF. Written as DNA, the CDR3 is TGCGCCAGCAGCCAGGGGTTGGGCTATGGCTACACCTTC.

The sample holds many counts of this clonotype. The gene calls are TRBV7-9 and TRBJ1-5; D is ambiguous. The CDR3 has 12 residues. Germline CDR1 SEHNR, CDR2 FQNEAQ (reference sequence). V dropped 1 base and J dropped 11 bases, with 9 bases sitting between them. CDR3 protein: CASSLEGRAQHF. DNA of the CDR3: TGTGCCAGCAGCTTAGAGGGTCGGGCCCAGCATTTT. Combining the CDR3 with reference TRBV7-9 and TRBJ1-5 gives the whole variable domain DTGVSQNPRHKITKRGQNVTFRCDPISEHNRLYWYRQTLGQGPEFLTYFQNEAQLEKSRLLSDRFSAERPKGSFSTLEIQRTEQGDSAMYLCASSLEGRAQHFGDGTRLSIL.